Each of the 32 T cell receptor beta chains below was sequenced from the same sample in a study of blood T cell repertoires in COVID-19. The repertoire was sequenced with immunoSEQ multiplex PCR; TCRdb's copy has only in-frame clones and lacks some. The table includes nearly 350,000 clones, 88% detected once. Material: peripheral blood. Receptors originate from a woman in her seventies with COVID-19, enrolled during active disease.

The chain combines TRBV28 with TRBJ2-4; weak D call: TRBD2 (5 bases). The CDR3 is made up of 16 amino acids. Trimming took off 3 bases at V and 2 bases at J, with 14 bases between the two ends. The germline gives CDR1 MDHEN, CDR2 SYDVKM. CDR3 DNA: TGTGCCAGCAGTTTTTTTTCCCCGGGGACCAAAAACATTCAGTACTTC. It yields the protein CASSFFSPGTKNIQYF.

The chain has TRBV15 and TRBJ1-5; D is possibly TRBD1 (5 bases). The germline V gene has CDR1 LNHNV and CDR2 YYDKDF (reference sequence). V was clipped by 0 bases and J by 5 bases, with 11 bases between them. The CDR3 is made up of 15 amino acids. The DNA of the CDR3 is TGTGCCACCAGCAGAGATCGGGGGGTCCATCAGCCCCAGCATTTT. Translation gives CATSRDRGVHQPQHF.

The chain has TRBV2 and TRBJ2-3; D ambiguous. Per the germline V gene, CDR1 is SNHLY and CDR2 is FYNNEI. The CDR3 totals 13 residues. V was cut by 2 bases and J by 5 bases, with 8 bases left in between. The CDR3: CASSEIHQDTQYF. DNA for the CDR3: TGTGCCAGCAGTGAAATACACCAAGATACGCAGTATTTT.

This rearrangement joins TRBV28 to TRBJ2-7; 7 nucleotides agree with TRBD2. The V segment lost 1 base and the J segment 0 bases; nucleotides outside the gene matches: 18. Germline V CDR1 and CDR2: MDHEN, SYDVKM. The CDR3 length is 20 residues. For the CDR3, the DNA is TGTGCCAGCAGTTTATACCCCCGGGGAGGGGCGGGGCTGATCTCCTACGAGCAGTACTTC. This encodes CASSLYPRGGAGLISYEQYF.

There are a few counts of this clone. The CDR3: CASSPGTGGPSGNTIYF. CDR3 DNA: TGTGCCAGCAGCCCTGGGACAGGGGGTCCCTCTGGAAACACCATATATTTT. The chain uses TRBV11-2 and TRBJ1-3, with 11 nucleotides matching TRBD1. CDR1 is SGHAT, CDR2 FQNNGV, per germline. This CDR3 is built from 17 residues. J lost 0 bases, V lost 5 bases, and 6 bases had no gene match. The full variable domain, in which reference TRBV11-2 and TRBJ1-3 provide the parts outside the CDR3, is EAGVAQSPRYKIIEKRQSVAFWCNPISGHATLYWYQQILGQGPKLLIQFQNNGVVDDSQLPKDRFSAERLKGVDSTLKIQPAKLEDSAVYLCASSPGTGGPSGNTIYFGEGSWLTVV.

V and J are TRBV6-2 or TRBV6-3 and TRBJ2-5, with 15 bases fitting TRBD2. Germline trimming cut 5 bases from V and 4 bases from J; bases unmatched to any gene: 14. Germline values: CDR1 MNHEY, CDR2 SVGEGT. This CDR3 comprises 19 residues. The CDR3 region has the DNA TGTGCCAGCAGTCTCGACTTGAGGACTAGCGGGGGGGCCGCAGAGACCCAGTACTTC. Amino acids: CASSLDLRTSGGAAETQYF.

V usage is TRBV7-2 and J usage is TRBJ2-1; 9 bases align to TRBD1. Germline loops: CDR1 SGHTA, CDR2 FQGNSA. The CDR3 runs to 11 residues. The ends lost 10 bases at V and 14 bases at J; junction bases unmatched: 9. The CDR3 is CATQTRDREFF. The CDR3 DNA is TGTGCCACCCAGACAAGGGACAGGGAGTTCTTC.

This clone was found a few times. This rearrangement joins TRBV6-5 to TRBJ1-2; D possibly corresponds to TRBD1 (6 bases). CDR3 length: 14 residues. Germline V gene sequence: CDR1 MNHEY, CDR2 SVGAGI. Trimming took 6 bases from V and 6 from J, leaving 17 bases between them. CDR3 amino acids: CASRGRGGQNGYTF. The CDR3, as DNA: TGTGCCAGCAGGGGAAGGGGGGGTCAAAATGGCTACACCTTC.

The V and J genes are TRBV4-1 and TRBJ1-5, with 7 positions matching TRBD1. The V gene end was trimmed by 3 bases and the J gene end by 0 bases; junction bases not matched to a gene: 8. The CDR3 sequence is 17 residues long. CDR1 and CDR2 from the germline V gene are MGHRA and YSYEKL. The CDR3 region has the DNA TGCGCCAGCAGCCATTCGGGACAGTCTTATAGCAATCAGCCCCAGCATTTT. This sequence encodes CASSHSGQSYSNQPQHF.

The chain couples TRBV27 to TRBJ2-1, with 10 positions matching TRBD2. The CDR3 covers 13 residues. Germline CDR1 MNHEY, CDR2 SMNVEV (reference sequence). V shed 8 bases and J 8 bases; nucleotides not matched to a gene: 6. In nucleotides, the CDR3 is TGTGCCAGCGGCCGGACTAGCGGTTATGAGCAGTTCTTC. Protein sequence: CASGRTSGYEQFF.

This rearrangement joins TRBV18 to TRBJ1-2; 9 bases are a match to TRBD1. Losses at the gene ends were 2 bases for V and 8 bases for J; bases not matched to a gene: 0. Per germline, CDR1 KGHSH and CDR2 LQKENI. The CDR3 totals 12 residues. CDR3 DNA: TGTGCCAGCTCACCAACAGGGGGCGGCTACACCTTC. Translation: CASSPTGGGYTF.

Note on this clone: At one of its ends the junction is not consistent with the germline gene, which may arise from a read error. The CDR3 DNA follows: TGTGCCAGCAGTTTACCTTTAGGACAGGGGGCTCTCGCCTTC. It yields the protein CASSLPLGQGALAF. The chain has TRBV27 and TRBJ1-2; 11 nucleotides agree with TRBD1. Germline values: CDR1 MNHEY, CDR2 SMNVEV (reference sequence). The CDR3 is made up of 14 amino acids.

The table lists this clone with a few counts. This chain uses TRBV5-1 with TRBJ1-2; D perhaps matches TRBD1 (6 bases). Germline CDR1 SGHRS, CDR2 YFSETQ. Trimming pared 0 bases from V and 4 bases from J, leaving 19 bases between. This CDR3 is 17 amino acids long. The CDR3 region has the DNA TGCGCCAGCAGCTTGGCCATAACAGGGACCACTGCCTATGGCTACACCTTC. Protein: CASSLAITGTTAYGYTF.

The gene calls are TRBV7-2 and TRBJ2-7, with TRBD1 matching over 8 bases. V was pared by 4 bases and J by 4 bases, with 6 bases of the junction left unmatched. Germline lookup yields CDR1 SGHTA and CDR2 FQGNSA. This CDR3 has 14 amino acids. CDR3 in DNA: TGTGCCAGCAGCTCGACAGGGGCGAGGTACGAGCAGTACTTC. Translated, it gives CASSSTGARYEQYF.

The chain couples TRBV29-1 to TRBJ1-2; possibly TRBD1 for D (5 bases). The CDR3 has 13 residues. The germline V gene encodes CDR1 SQVTM and CDR2 ANQGSEA. V lost 5 bases and J 6 bases, leaving 16 bases between the germline ends. The CDR3 spells CSVIREHYDGYTF. CDR3 sequence (DNA): TGCAGCGTTATCAGGGAACATTACGATGGCTACACCTTC.

The rearrangement joins TRBV11-1 to TRBJ1-3; D is undetermined. The CDR3 runs 12 residues. V was pared by 5 bases and J by 14 bases, with 16 bases between. Germline lookup yields CDR1 SGHAT and CDR2 FQDESV (reference sequence). This chain's CDR3 is CASSIPAGPLYF. CDR3 sequence (DNA): TGTGCCAGCAGCATTCCGGCGGGCCCTCTATATTTT.

The V call is TRBV9, the J call TRBJ2-3; 7 bases map to TRBD1. J lost 1 base, V lost 3 bases, and 8 bases had no gene match. This CDR3 region has 16 residues. In germline, CDR1 is SGDLS, CDR2 YYNGEE. The CDR3 bases are TGTGCCAGCAGCGCTGGAAGGGGGCCCGGCACAGATACGCAGTATTTT. Its translation is CASSAGRGPGTDTQYF.

The V call is TRBV30, the J call TRBJ1-3; 9 nucleotides line up with TRBD1. The germline gives CDR1 GTSNPN, CDR2 SVGIG (reference sequence). Trimming at V came to 4 bases and at J to 6 bases, leaving 7 bases not matched to a gene. The CDR3 is 14 residues long. CDR3 residues: CAWIPGTGINTIYF. Written as DNA, the CDR3 is TGTGCCTGGATACCCGGGACAGGGATAAACACCATATATTTT.

CDR3 in DNA: TGCGCCAGCAGCCCACAGGGGGCGAATCAAGAGACCCAGTACTTC. Its protein is CASSPQGANQETQYF. This rearrangement joins TRBV5-1 to TRBJ2-5; 9 bases map to TRBD1. The CDR3 totals 15 residues. The germline V gene has CDR1 SGHRS and CDR2 YFSETQ. V was clipped by 4 bases and J by 2 bases; unmatched bases: 6. Combining the CDR3 with reference TRBV5-1 and TRBJ2-5 gives the whole variable domain KAGVTQTPRYLIKTRGQQVTLSCSPISGHRSVSWYQQTPGQGLQFLFEYFSETQRNKGNFPGRFSGRQFSNSRSEMNVSTLELGDSALYLCASSPQGANQETQYFGPGTRLLVL.

CDR3 loop: CASSLPGDSEAFF. The CDR3 DNA is TGCGCCAGCAGTCTCCCCGGGGACAGTGAAGCTTTCTTT. The chain joins TRBV10-2 to TRBJ1-1; TRBD1 aligns across 7 bases. V trimming: 5 bases; J trimming: 7 bases; junction bases outside the gene matches: 7. This CDR3 has 13 amino acids. Germline V gene data show CDR1 as WSHSY and CDR2 as SAAADI.

The chain links TRBV18 to TRBJ1-2; possibly TRBD1 for D (6 bases). Germline V gene data show CDR1 as KGHSH and CDR2 as LQKENI. The ends were cut back, 2 bases at V and 6 bases at J, with 13 bases in the middle. This CDR3 is built from 14 residues. The CDR3, as DNA: TGTGCCAGCTCACCATCCATACAGGGAAATGGCTACACCTTC. Translation: CASSPSIQGNGYTF.

This chain connects TRBV12-3 or TRBV12-4 to TRBJ2-5; D gene uncertain. Trimming removed 2 bases at V and 5 bases at J, with 3 bases between. This CDR3 spans 11 amino acids. In DNA, the CDR3 is TGTGCCAGCAGTTTACTGGAGACCCAGTACTTC. Protein sequence: CASSLLETQYF.

The chain has TRBV3-1 (or the pseudogene TRBV3-2) and TRBJ1-1, with D maybe TRBD1 (6 bases). V gave up 5 bases and J gave up 4 bases, with 11 bases separating them. The CDR3 sequence is 13 residues long. Germline values: CDR1 LGHDT, CDR2 YNNKEL (reference sequence). The CDR3 bases are TGTGCCAGCAGCAAAACAGGGTTCACTGAAGCTTTCTTT. Translation: CASSKTGFTEAFF.

The chain has TRBV27 and TRBJ1-5, with D unresolved. CDR3 length: 14 amino acids. V gave up 6 bases and J gave up 3 bases, with 12 bases separating them. Per the germline V gene, CDR1 is MNHEY and CDR2 is SMNVEV (reference sequence). Here the CDR3 reads CASRSFLHNQPQHF. The CDR3 nucleotides are TGTGCCAGCAGGAGCTTCCTCCACAATCAGCCCCAGCATTTT.

V usage is TRBV24-1 and J usage is TRBJ2-4; no definite D call. Germline CDR1 KGHDR, CDR2 SFDVKD. Deletions cut 2 bases from V and 1 base from J, with 11 bases between. The CDR3 is made up of 16 amino acids. CDR3 DNA sequence: TGTGCCACCAGTGATTCGGGTGCGAAGGCCAAAAACATTCAGTACTTC. As protein: CATSDSGAKAKNIQYF.

V is TRBV19 and J is TRBJ1-1; no firm D call. Germline lookup yields CDR1 LNHDA and CDR2 SQIVND (reference sequence). V lost 3 bases and J 2 bases, leaving 7 bases between the germline ends. The CDR3 has 13 residues. This CDR3 reads CASSISYNTEAFF. CDR3 DNA sequence: TGTGCCAGTAGTATCTCGTATAACACTGAAGCTTTCTTT. Drawing the rest from reference TRBV19 and TRBJ1-1, the complete variable domain is DGGITQSPKYLFRKEGQNVTLSCEQNLNHDAMYWYRQDPGQGLRLIYYSQIVNDFQKGDIAEGYSVSREKKESFPLTVTSAQKNPTAFYLCASSISYNTEAFFGQGTRLTVV.

The genes are TRBV14 and TRBJ2-7, with 9 nucleotides matching TRBD1. From germline, CDR1 is SGHDN and CDR2 FVKESK. The CDR3 is 14 amino acids. V shed 4 bases, J shed 7 bases, and the junction held 8 bases outside the gene matches. CDR3 in DNA: TGTGCCAGCAGCCCTCGACAGGGGGGGCGGGAGCAGTACTTC. Translated: CASSPRQGGREQYF.

This clone was observed once. The rearrangement uses TRBV18 and TRBJ2-5, with a tentative D call TRBD1 (5 bases). V was cut by 2 bases and J by 5 bases, with 12 bases left in between. The CDR3 consists of 14 residues. In germline, CDR1 is KGHSH, CDR2 LQKENI. CDR3 sequence: CASSPFGRGETQYF. The CDR3 nucleotides read TGTGCCAGCTCACCATTCGGAAGGGGTGAGACCCAGTACTTC.

The chain links TRBV28 to TRBJ2-1; 8 nucleotides line up with TRBD2. The CDR3 has 13 residues. V lost 6 bases to trimming and J lost 5 bases; unmatched junction nucleotides: 3. CDR1 and CDR2 from the germline V gene are MDHEN and SYDVKM. As DNA, the CDR3 is TGTGCCAGCAGATCGGGGGGGAACAATGAGCAGTTCTTC. As protein: CASRSGGNNEQFF.

V gene TRBV3-1 (or the pseudogene TRBV3-2) combines with J gene TRBJ2-2, with a tentative D call TRBD1 (6 bases). The V end was cut by 2 bases, the J end by 7 bases, with 17 bases between. Germline V gene data show CDR1 as LGHDT and CDR2 as YNNKEL (reference sequence). The CDR3 length is 16 residues. Here the CDR3 DNA reads TGTGCCAGCAGCCAAATGAAAACAGGGCGGATCGGGGAGCTGTTTTTT. Translation: CASSQMKTGRIGELFF.

This sequence joins TRBV19 and TRBJ1-3; unclear D gene. From germline, CDR1 is LNHDA and CDR2 SQIVND (reference sequence). The length of the CDR3 is 15 residues. V lost 6 bases and J 2 bases, leaving 14 bases between the germline ends. CDR3 bases: TGTGCCAGTAGCCCTCTAGACCCTCCTGGAAACACCATATATTTT. Protein product: CASSPLDPPGNTIYF. The complete variable domain, with remaining parts taken from reference TRBV19 and TRBJ1-3, reads DGGITQSPKYLFRKEGQNVTLSCEQNLNHDAMYWYRQDPGQGLRLIYYSQIVNDFQKGDIAEGYSVSREKKESFPLTVTSAQKNPTAFYLCASSPLDPPGNTIYFGEGSWLTVV.

The chain links TRBV5-6 to TRBJ1-1; 11 bases line up with TRBD1. After removal of 4 bases from V and 11 bases from J, the junction contained 10 bases not matched to a gene. CDR1 SGHDT and CDR2 YYEEEE come from the germline V gene. This CDR3 spans 14 amino acids. This CDR3 reads CASSPTQGQGDAFF. CDR3 DNA sequence: TGTGCCAGCAGCCCGACCCAGGGACAGGGGGATGCTTTCTTT.